This T cell receptor (beta chain) was observed in a study of CD8+CD57+ T cells in acquired aplastic anemia. Study results and caveats: It was found that more than 25 CD8+ CDR3 sequences were shared between patients and controls.

Patients chosen for sequencing had shown CD8+CD57+ cell expansion by flow cytometry. The blood sampling took place in patients who had so far received no therapy. Investigators profiled TCR beta VDJ and CDR3 from genomic DNA template. TCRdb re-called the reads with MiXCR, one entry per CDR3 protein. The sample has around 250,000 distinct CDR3 sequences, about 80% seen once. V lost 3 bases, J lost 14 bases, and 18 bases stayed unmatched. This CDR3 comprises 15 residues. Germline-derived CDR1 and CDR2 are SGHTA and FQGNSA. Notes on this clonotype: Its antigen is still unknown.

The receptor's source is a human donor with aplastic anemia. Specimen: sorted CD4+, CD8+, or CD8+CD57+ T cells (not recorded which) from PBMCs. The chain combines TRBV7-2 with TRBJ1-1; 7 nucleotides line up with TRBD1. CDR3 sequence: CASSFDLTGNTHSFF. The CDR3 nucleotides read TGTGCCAGCAGCTTTGATCTGACAGGGAACACTCATTCCTTCTTT.